This TCR beta chain was retrieved from a study of early T cells in non-severe SARS-CoV-2 infection. Study-wide context: The input, bulk RNA from unsorted whole blood, was sequenced, and chains were unpaired. Findings and caveats of the study: Anti-spike CD8 responses were favored by VDJdb matching, which missed private and CD4 specificities.

The protocol attached unique molecular identifiers to individual cDNA molecules. TCRdb reprocessed the 5' RACE reads via MiXCR and lists one record per CDR3 protein. The table lists about 34,000 distinct CDR3 sequences, 5.5% to 7.5% of them singletons. Germline CDR1 reads MDHEN; CDR2 reads SYDVKM. The CDR3 loop spans 15 amino acids. The table lists this clonotype with a few counts. Its antigen is unknown. Sequence at one end of the junction differs from germline and may be a read error. The chain uses TRBV28 and TRBJ1-1; TRBD1 might be the D (6 bases). The sequence came from an adult who was a healthcare worker with PCR-confirmed SARS-CoV-2 infection or an uninfected control (not recorded which). The sample was whole blood. CDR3 region: CANSFSQGLSTEAFF. The CDR3 nucleotides are TGTGCCAACAGTTTCTCCCAGGGGTTGAGCACTGAAGCTTTCTTT.